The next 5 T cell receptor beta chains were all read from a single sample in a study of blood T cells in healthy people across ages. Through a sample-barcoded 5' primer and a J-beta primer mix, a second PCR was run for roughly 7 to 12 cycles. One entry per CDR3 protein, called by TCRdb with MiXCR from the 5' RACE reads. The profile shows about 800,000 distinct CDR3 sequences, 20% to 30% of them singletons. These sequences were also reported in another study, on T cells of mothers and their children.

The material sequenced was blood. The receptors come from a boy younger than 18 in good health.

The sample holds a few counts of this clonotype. The CDR3 sequence: CARSLPAGDNEQFF. In DNA form, the CDR3 reads TGTGCCAGGTCCCTTCCGGCAGGGGACAATGAGCAGTTCTTC. The rearrangement links TRBV2 to TRBJ2-1, with a tentative D call TRBD1 (6 bases). CDR3 length: 14 amino acids. The V and J ends lost 9 bases and 5 bases respectively, with 17 bases between them. Germline loops: CDR1 SNHLY, CDR2 FYNNEI.

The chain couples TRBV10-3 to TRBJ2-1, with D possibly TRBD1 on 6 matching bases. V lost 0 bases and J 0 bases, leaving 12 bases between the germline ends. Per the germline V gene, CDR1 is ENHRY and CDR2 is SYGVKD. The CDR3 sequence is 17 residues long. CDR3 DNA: TGTGCCATCAGTGAGTCCGGGACACTCAGCTCCTACAATGAGCAGTTCTTC. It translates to CAISESGTLSSYNEQFF.

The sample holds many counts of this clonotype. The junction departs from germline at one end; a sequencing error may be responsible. The CDR3 region is CASSSGQGLSYEQYF. The CDR3 DNA sequence: TGTGCCAGCAGCTCCGGACAGGGCCTCTCCTACGAGCAGTACTTC. The chain uses TRBV5-1 and TRBJ2-5, with TRBD1 identical over 8 bases. The last part of the DNA fits TRBJ2-7 better; the J call may be wrong. The germline CDR1 and CDR2 sequences are SGHRS and YFSETQ. The CDR3 consists of 15 residues.

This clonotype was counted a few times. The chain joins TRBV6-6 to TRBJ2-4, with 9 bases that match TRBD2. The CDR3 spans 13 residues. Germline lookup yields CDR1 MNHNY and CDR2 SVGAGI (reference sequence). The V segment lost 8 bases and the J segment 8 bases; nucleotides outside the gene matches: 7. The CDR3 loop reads CASHQGLADIQYF. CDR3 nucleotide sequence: TGTGCCAGCCACCAGGGACTAGCTGACATTCAGTACTTC.

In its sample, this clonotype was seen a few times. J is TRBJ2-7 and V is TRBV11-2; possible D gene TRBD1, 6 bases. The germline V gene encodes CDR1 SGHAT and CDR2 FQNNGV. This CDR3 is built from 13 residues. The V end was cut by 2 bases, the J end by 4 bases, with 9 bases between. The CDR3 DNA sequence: TGTGCCAGCAGCTTAACAGGGCAATACGAGCAGTACTTC. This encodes CASSLTGQYEQYF.